The subject of this entry is one T cell receptor beta chain. Just one base apart from a much larger clone, this may be a read error. The sample comes from a study of blood T cells in healthy people across ages. A second PCR of about 7 to 12 cycles used a sample-barcoded 5' primer and a J-beta primer mix. TCRdb recomputed calls from the 5' RACE reads with MiXCR, one row per CDR3 protein. This table has about 730,000 distinct CDR3 sequences, about 40% appearing once. This CDR3 has 15 residues. Germline V CDR1 and CDR2: LGHDT, YNNKEL (reference sequence). The V and J genes are TRBV3-1 and TRBJ2-1; perhaps TRBD2 as D (5 bases). The J call is doubtful: the DNA matches TRBJ2-7 better. This clonotype originated in a woman aged 55-69 years in good health. The sequencing sample was made of blood. Written as DNA, the CDR3 is TGTGCCAGCAGCCAAGAGCTCGGGAAGCACAATGAGCAGTACTTC. This codes for CASSQELGKHNEQYF.